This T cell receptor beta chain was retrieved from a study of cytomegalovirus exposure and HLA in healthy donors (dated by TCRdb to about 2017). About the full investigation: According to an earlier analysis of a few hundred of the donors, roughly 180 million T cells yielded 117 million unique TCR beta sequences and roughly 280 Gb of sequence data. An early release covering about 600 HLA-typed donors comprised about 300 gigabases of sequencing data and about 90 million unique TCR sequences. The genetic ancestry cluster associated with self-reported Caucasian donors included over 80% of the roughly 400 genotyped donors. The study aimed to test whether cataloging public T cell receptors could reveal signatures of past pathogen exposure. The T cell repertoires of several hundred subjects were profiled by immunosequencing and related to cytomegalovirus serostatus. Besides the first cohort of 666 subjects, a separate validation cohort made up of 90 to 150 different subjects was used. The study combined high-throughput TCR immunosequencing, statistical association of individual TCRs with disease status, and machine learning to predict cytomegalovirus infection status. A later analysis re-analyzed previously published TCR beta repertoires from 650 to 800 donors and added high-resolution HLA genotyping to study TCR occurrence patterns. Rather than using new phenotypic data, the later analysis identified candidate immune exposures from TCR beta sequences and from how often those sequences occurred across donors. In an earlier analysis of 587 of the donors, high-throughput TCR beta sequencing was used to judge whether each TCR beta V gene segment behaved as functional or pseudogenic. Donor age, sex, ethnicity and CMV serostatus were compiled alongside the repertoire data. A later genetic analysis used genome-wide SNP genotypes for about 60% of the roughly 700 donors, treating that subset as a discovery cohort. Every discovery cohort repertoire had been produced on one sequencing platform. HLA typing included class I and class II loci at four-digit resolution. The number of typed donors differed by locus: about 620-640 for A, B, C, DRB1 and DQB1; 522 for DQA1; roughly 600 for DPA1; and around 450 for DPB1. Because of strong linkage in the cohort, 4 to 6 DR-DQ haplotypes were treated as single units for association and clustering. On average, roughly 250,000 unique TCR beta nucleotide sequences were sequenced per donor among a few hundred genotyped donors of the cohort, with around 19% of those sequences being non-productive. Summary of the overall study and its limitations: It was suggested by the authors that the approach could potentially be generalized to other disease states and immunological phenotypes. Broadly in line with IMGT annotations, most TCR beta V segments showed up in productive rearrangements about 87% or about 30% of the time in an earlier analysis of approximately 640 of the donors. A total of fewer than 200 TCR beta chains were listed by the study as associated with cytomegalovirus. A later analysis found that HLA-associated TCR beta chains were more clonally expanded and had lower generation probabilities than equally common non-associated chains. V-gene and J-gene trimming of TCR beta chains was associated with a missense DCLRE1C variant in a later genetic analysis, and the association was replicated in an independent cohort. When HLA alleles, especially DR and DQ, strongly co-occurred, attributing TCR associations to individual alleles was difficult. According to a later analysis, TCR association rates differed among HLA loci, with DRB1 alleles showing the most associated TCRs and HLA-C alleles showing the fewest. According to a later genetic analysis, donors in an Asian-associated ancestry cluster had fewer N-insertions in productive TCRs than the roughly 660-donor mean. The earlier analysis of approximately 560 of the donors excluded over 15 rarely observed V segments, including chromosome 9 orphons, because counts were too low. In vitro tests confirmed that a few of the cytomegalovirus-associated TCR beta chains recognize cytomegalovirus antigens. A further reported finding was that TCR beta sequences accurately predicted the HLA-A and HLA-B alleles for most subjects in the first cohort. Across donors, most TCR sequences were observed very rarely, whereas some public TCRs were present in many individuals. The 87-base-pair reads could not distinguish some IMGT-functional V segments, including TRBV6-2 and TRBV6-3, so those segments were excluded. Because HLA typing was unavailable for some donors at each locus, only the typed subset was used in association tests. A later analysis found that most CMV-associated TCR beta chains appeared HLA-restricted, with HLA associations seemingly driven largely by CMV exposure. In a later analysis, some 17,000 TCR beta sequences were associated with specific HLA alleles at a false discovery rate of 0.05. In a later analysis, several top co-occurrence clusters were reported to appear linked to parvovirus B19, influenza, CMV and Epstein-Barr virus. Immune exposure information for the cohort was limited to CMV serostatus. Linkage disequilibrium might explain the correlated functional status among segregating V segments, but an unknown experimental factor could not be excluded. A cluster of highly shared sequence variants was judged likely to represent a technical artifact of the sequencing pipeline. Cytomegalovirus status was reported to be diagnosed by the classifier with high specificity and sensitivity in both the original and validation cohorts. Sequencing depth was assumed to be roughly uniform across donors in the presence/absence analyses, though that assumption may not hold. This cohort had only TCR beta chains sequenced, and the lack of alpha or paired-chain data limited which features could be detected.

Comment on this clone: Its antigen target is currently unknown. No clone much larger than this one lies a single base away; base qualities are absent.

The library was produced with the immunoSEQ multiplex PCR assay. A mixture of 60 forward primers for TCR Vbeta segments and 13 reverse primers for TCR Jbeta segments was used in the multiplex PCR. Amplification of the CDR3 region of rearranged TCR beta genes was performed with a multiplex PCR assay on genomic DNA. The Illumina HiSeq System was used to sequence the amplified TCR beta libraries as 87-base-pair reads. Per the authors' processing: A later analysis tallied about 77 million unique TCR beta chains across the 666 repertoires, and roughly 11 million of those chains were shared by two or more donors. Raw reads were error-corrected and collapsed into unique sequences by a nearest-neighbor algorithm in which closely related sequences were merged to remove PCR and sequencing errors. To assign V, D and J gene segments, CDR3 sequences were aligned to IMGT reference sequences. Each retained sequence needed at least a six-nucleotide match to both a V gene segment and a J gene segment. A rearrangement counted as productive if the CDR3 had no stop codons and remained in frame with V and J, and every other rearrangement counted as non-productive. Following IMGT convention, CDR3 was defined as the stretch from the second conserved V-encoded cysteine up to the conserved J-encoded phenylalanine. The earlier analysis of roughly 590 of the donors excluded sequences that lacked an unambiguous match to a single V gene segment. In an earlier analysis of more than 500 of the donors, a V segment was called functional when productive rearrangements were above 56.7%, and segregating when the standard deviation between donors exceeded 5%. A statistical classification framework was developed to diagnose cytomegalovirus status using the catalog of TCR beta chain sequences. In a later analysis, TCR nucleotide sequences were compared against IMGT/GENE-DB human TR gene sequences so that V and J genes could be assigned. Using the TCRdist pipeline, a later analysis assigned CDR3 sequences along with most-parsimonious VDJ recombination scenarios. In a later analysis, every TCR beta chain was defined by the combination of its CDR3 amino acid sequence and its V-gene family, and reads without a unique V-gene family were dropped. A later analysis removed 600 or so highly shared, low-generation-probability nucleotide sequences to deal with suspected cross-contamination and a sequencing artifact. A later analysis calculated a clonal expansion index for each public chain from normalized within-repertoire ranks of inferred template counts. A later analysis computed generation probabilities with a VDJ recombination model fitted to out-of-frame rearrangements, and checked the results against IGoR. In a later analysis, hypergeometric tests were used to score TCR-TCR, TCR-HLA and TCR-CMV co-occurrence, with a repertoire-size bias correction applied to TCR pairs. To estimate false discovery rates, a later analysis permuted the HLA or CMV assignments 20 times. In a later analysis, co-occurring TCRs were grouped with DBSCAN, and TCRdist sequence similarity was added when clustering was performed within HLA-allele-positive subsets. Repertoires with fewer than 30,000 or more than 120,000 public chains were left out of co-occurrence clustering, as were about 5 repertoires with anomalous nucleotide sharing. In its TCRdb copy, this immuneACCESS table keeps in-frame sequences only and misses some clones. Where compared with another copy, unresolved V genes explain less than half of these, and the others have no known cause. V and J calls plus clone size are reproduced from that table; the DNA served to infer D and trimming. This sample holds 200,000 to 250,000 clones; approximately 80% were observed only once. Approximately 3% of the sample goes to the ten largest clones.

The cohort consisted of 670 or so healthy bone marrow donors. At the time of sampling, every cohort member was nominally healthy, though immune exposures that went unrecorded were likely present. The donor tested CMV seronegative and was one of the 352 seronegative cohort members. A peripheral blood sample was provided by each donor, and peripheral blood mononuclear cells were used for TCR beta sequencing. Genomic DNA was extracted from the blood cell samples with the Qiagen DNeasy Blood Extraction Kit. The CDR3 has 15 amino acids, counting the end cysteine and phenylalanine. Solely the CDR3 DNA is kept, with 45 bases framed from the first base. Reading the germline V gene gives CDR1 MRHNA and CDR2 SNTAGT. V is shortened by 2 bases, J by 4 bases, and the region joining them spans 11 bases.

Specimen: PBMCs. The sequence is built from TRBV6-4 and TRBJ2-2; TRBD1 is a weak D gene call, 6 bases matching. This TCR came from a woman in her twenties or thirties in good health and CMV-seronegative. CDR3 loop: CASSDPSRGTGELFF. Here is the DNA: TGTGCCAGCAGTGACCCCAGCAGGGGCACCGGGGAGCTGTTTTTT.